This record concerns one TCR beta chain sequence. This record comes from a study of blood T cell repertoires in COVID-19. Turning to the study itself: COVID-19 samples, acute and convalescent, were from the United States, Italy and Spain. Nucleic acid was either cDNA or gDNA, and it came from T cells, B-cell-depleted T cells, or PBMCs.

Per the original data handling: Estimation of nucleated cell counts relied on the amplification of reference gene primers. The repertoire was sequenced with immunoSEQ multiplex PCR; TCRdb's copy has only in-frame clones and lacks some. The V and J calls and clone size come from that table; D and trimming were worked out from the DNA. The profile shows some 30,000 clones, 80% to 90% of them singletons. Sequencing was done on a sample of peripheral blood. The clonotype comes from a human donor in a cohort sampled during active COVID-19.

CDR3 DNA sequence: TGTGCCAGCAGCTTCGGGGGGGGAACTGAAGCTTTCTTT. This encodes CASSFGGGTEAFF. The chain joins TRBV11-2 to TRBJ1-1, with a tentative D call TRBD1 (5 bases). Deletions cut 3 bases from V and 5 bases from J, with 10 bases between. The length of the CDR3 is 13 residues. CDR1 and CDR2 (germline): SGHAT, FQNNGV.